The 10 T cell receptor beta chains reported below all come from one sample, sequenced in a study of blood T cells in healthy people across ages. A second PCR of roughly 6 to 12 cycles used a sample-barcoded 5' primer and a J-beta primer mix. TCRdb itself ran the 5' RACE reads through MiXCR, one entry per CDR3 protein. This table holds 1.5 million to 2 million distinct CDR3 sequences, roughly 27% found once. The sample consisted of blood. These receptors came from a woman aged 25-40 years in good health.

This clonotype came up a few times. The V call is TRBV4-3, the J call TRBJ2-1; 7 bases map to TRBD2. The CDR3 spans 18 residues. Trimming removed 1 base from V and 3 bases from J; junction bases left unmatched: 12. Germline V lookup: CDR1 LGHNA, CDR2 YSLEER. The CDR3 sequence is CASSQGPSWEGRYNEQFF. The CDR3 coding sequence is TGCGCCAGCAGCCAAGGACCTTCGTGGGAGGGCCGCTACAATGAGCAGTTCTTC.

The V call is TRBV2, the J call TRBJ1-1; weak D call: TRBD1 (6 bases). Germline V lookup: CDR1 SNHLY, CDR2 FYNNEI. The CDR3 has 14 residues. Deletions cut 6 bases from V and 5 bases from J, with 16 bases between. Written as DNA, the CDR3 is TGTGCCAGCAGCCTAGAAACAGGGTTAACTGAAGCTTTCTTT. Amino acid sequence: CASSLETGLTEAFF. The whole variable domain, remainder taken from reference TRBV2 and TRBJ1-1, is EPEVTQTPSHQVTQMGQEVILRCVPISNHLYFYWYRQILGQKVEFLVSFYNNEISEKSEIFDDQFSVERPDGSNFTLKIRSTKLEDSAMYFCASSLETGLTEAFFGQGTRLTVV.

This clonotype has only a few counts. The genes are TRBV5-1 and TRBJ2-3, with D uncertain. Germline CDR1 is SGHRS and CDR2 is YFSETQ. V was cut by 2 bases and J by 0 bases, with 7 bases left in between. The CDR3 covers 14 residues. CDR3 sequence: CASSFVGSTDTQYF. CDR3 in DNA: TGCGCCAGCAGCTTTGTCGGGAGCACAGATACGCAGTATTTT.

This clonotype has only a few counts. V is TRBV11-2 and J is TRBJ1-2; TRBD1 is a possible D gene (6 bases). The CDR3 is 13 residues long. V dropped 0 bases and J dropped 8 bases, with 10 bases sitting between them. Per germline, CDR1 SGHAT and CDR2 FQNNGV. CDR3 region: CASSLEGAQGYTF. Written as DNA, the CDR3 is TGTGCCAGCAGCTTAGAGGGGGCTCAAGGCTACACCTTC.

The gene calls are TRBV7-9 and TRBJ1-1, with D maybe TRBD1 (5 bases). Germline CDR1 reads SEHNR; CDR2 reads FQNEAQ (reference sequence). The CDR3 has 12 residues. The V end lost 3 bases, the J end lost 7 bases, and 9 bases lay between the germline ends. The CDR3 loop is CASSFGGVEAFF. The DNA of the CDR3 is TGTGCCAGCAGCTTTGGGGGAGTTGAAGCTTTCTTT.

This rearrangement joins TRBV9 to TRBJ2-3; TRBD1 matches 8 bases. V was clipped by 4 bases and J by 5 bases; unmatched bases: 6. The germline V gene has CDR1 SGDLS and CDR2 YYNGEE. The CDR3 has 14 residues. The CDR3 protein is CASSRRTGQDTQYF. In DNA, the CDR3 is TGTGCCAGCAGCCGCCGGACAGGGCAAGATACGCAGTATTTT. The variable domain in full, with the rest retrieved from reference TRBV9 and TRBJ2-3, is DSGVTQTPKHLITATGQRVTLRCSPRSGDLSVYWYQQSLDQGLQFLIQYYNGEERAKGNILERFSAQQFPDLHSELNLSSLELGDSALYFCASSRRTGQDTQYFGPGTRLTVL.

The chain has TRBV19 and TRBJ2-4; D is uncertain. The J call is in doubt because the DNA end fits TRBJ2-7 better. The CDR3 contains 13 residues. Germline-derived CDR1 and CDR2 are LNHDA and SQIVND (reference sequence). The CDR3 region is CASSKGSPYEQYF. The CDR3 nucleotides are TGTGCCAGTAGTAAGGGCAGCCCCTACGAGCAGTACTTC.

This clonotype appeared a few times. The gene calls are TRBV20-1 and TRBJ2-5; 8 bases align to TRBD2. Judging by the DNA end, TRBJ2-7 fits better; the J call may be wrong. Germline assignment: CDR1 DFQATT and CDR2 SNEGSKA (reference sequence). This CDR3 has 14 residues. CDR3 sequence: CSASWAGGDGEQYF. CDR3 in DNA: TGCAGTGCTAGCTGGGCGGGAGGAGATGGCGAGCAGTACTTC.

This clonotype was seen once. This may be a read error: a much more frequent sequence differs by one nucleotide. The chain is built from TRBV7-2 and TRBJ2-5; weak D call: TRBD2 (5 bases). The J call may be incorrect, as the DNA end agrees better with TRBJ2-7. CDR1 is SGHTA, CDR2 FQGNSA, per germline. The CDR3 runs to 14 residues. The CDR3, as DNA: TGTGCCGGCAGCTCGCTCCGGGAACGTTACGAGCAGTACTTC. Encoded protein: CAGSSLRERYEQYF.

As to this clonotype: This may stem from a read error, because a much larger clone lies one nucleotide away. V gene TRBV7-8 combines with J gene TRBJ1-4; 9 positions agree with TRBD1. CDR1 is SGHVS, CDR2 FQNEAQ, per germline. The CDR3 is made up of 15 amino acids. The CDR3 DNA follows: TGTGCCAACAGCGTAGGACAGGGGCCGAGGGAAAAACTGTTTTTT. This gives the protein CANSVGQGPREKLFF. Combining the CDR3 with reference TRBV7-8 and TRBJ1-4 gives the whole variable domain GAGVSQSPRYKVAKRGQDVALRCDPISGHVSLFWYQQALGQGPEFLTYFQNEAQLDKSGLPSDRFFAERPEGSVSTLKIQRTQQEDSAVYLCANSVGQGPREKLFFGSGTQLSVL.